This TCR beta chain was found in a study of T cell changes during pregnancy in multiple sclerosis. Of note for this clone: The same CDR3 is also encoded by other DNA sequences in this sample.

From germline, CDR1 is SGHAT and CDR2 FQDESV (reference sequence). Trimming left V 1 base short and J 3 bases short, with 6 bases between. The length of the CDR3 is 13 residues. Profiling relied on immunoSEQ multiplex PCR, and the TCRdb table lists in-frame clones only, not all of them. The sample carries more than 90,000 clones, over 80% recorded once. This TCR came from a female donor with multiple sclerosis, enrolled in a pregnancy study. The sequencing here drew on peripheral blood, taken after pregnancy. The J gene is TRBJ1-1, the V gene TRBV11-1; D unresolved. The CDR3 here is CASSLDSYTEAFF. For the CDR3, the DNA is TGTGCCAGCAGCTTAGACAGCTACACTGAAGCTTTCTTT.